The 9 T cell receptor beta chains below all came from one sample that was sequenced in a study of T cells in Graves' hyperthyroidism and ophthalmopathy. RNA transcripts provided the source from which TCR beta CDR3 regions were amplified. Researchers ran a first-round RT-PCR on the TCR CDR3 using the HTBI primer set. MiXCR, run by TCRdb on the multiplex PCR reads, gives a single entry per CDR3 protein. The sample comprises roughly 380,000 distinct CDR3 sequences, roughly 18% of which are singletons, and around 15% rests with the top ten. Sequencing was carried out using blood. These receptors were collected from a woman between 40 and 50 years old with Graves' ophthalmopathy.

This clonotype was seen at least ten times. The chain combines TRBV6-1 with TRBJ1-1; a weak D match, TRBD1 (5 bases). The germline CDR1 and CDR2 sequences are MNHNS and SASEGT. The V gene lost 6 bases and the J gene lost 1 base, with 6 bases spanning the gap. This CDR3 has 12 residues. The chain's CDR3 is CASSGTNTEAFF. DNA for the CDR3: TGTGCCAGCAGCGGGACGAACACTGAAGCTTTCTTT.

This clonotype was detected many times. V is TRBV5-1 and J is TRBJ1-2, with 7 bases that match TRBD1. The CDR3 runs 14 residues. The germline gives CDR1 SGHRS, CDR2 YFSETQ. J gave up 7 bases and V 4 bases, and 10 bases lay outside the gene matches. The CDR3 is CASSTGDSTSGYTF. Here the CDR3 DNA reads TGCGCCAGCAGCACCGGGGACAGTACCTCTGGCTACACCTTC.

This clonotype occurred many times. The chain uses TRBV6-1 and TRBJ2-3; D gene unclear. The CDR3 is 12 residues long. Germline loops: CDR1 MNHNS, CDR2 SASEGT. V was trimmed by 5 bases and J by 6 bases, leaving 9 bases between them. The CDR3 is CASSRVGDTQYF. For the CDR3, the DNA is TGTGCCAGCAGTCGGGTAGGGGATACGCAGTATTTT.

This clonotype has at least ten counts. The rearrangement joins TRBV6-1 to TRBJ2-5; D is uncertain. Germline CDR1 MNHNS, CDR2 SASEGT. CDR3 length equals 11 residues. With 5 bases removed from V and 5 bases from J, the gap between germline ends came to 6 bases. CDR3: CASSYMETQYF. CDR3 coding DNA: TGTGCCAGCAGTTATATGGAGACCCAGTACTTC.

This clonotype has at least ten counts. The chain combines TRBV12-3 or TRBV12-4 with TRBJ1-5, with 8 bases fitting TRBD1. V lost 5 bases, J lost 7 bases, and 10 bases stayed unmatched. This CDR3 is built from 15 residues. The DNA of the CDR3 is TGTGCCAGCAGTCTTCTAGGACAGGGACGGCAGCCCCAGCATTTT. Amino acid sequence: CASSLLGQGRQPQHF.

This clonotype was seen many times. The V gene is TRBV28, the J gene TRBJ1-3; 9 nucleotides line up with TRBD1. Losses at the gene ends were 8 bases for V and 9 bases for J; bases not matched to a gene: 11. The V gene's germline CDR1 is MDHEN and CDR2 SYDVKM. The CDR3 runs to 14 residues. The CDR3 reads CASRRQGVQGTIYF. CDR3 in DNA: TGTGCCAGCCGGCGACAGGGGGTGCAGGGCACCATATATTTT.

The V gene is TRBV29-1, the J gene TRBJ1-1; D is unresolved. CDR1 and CDR2 (germline): SQVTM, ANQGSEA. The CDR3 length is 15 residues. The V and J ends lost 7 bases and 0 bases respectively, with 18 bases between them. The chain's CDR3 is CSAVGEAGLNTEAFF. CDR3 coding DNA: TGCAGCGCCGTGGGTGAGGCGGGCCTGAACACTGAAGCTTTCTTT.

This clonotype was found many times. V and J are TRBV6-5 and TRBJ1-5, with 8 bases fitting TRBD1. V gave up 5 bases and J gave up 7 bases; unmatched junction bases: 4. The CDR3 spans 13 residues. Per germline, CDR1 MNHEY and CDR2 SVGAGI. The CDR3 region is CASSQTGEQPQHF. DNA of the CDR3: TGTGCCAGCAGTCAGACAGGGGAGCAGCCCCAGCATTTT.

This clonotype was observed at least ten times. The chain joins TRBV7-2 to TRBJ2-7, with 9 bases aligning to TRBD2. In germline, CDR1 is SGHTA, CDR2 FQGNSA. With V trimmed by 4 bases and J by 3 bases, 4 bases remained unmatched. The CDR3 runs 14 residues. CDR3 nucleotide sequence: TGTGCCAGCAGCTACTGGCGGGAGGGCTACGAGCAGTACTTC. Protein product: CASSYWREGYEQYF.